This T cell receptor (beta chain) was identified in a study of Graves' ophthalmopathy and Graves' hyperthyroidism (dated by TCRdb to 2017 to 2018). For the wider study: Stable hyperthyroidism was defined as no progression to ophthalmopathy within 18 months of follow-up. A discovery set of 100 patients (43 ophthalmopathy, 57 stable hyperthyroidism) was enrolled to explore V-J signatures distinguishing ophthalmopathy from hyperthyroidism. To tell Graves' ophthalmopathy apart from Graves' hyperthyroidism, and to predict which patients would progress to ophthalmopathy, the study relied on TCR beta repertoire signatures. An independent validation cohort was composed of 18 hyperthyroidism patients and about 17 patients who later progressed from hyperthyroidism to ophthalmopathy. In five to seven hyperthyroidism patients, T-cell repertoires of thyroid tissue and blood were compared. Following sample collection, hyperthyroidism patients were given methimazole at a starting dose of 30 mg daily, and ophthalmopathy patients were given high-dose intravenous methylprednisolone. In total, 135 blood samples were TCR-sequenced: 43 ophthalmopathy, approximately 80 hyperthyroidism and some 17 hyperthyroidism-to-ophthalmopathy patients.

This clonotype appeared many times. Its antigen target is currently unknown. There are no base qualities to consult, and no much larger clone falls within one base. Overall study outcomes, separate from this receptor: No statistical method was used to predetermine the sample size, and group allocation was not hidden from the investigators. In validation, the model predicted ophthalmopathy progression with about 70% sensitivity and 72.22% specificity; some 13 predicted patients were CT-confirmed with GO in a median of about 6.1 months. Most expanded thyroid clonotypes with frequency above 0.001 were also detected in blood, suggesting blood repertoires may reflect the thyroid immune response. Ophthalmopathy was separated from stable hyperthyroidism by the 13-signature model with 85% to 90% sensitivity and around 81% specificity in cross-validation and with 80%/75% in the test set.

Hyperthyroidism patients were newly diagnosed, were aged 18 to 65 years, and had a disease duration under 2 months. Anyone with other autoimmune diseases, uncontrolled infections, pregnancy or lactation was excluded from the study. Clinical symptoms, serum thyroxine, TRAb, thyroid ultrasound and orbital computed tomography formed the basis of the diagnosis. Trizol reagent was used to extract the total RNA, and its quality was then checked on an Agilent 2100 Bioanalyzer. Reading the germline V gene (reference sequence) gives CDR1 DFQATT and CDR2 SNEGSKA. From the cysteine up to the phenylalanine, the CDR3 has a length of 17 residues. The CDR3 DNA has 51 bases and is translated from base 1. Compared with germline, V lacks 3 bases and J lacks 4 bases; bases without a gene match: 13. TCR beta CDR3 regions were amplified from RNA transcripts for repertoire sequencing. The first round was an RT-PCR using HTBI primers with the Qiagen OneStep RT-PCR kit, and this first round was followed by a second-round multiplex PCR, then size selection and purification. Libraries were sequenced paired-end with 100 bp reads on an Illumina HiSeq2000. In the original analysis: SOAPnuke was used for read processing, and reads with adapters, uncalled bases, a mean Phred below 15, or no exact constant-primer or identifier match were discarded. COPE v1.2.5 was used to merge high-quality paired reads. Each unique nucleotide sequence was defined as a clonotype, and clonotypes were aligned to IMGT TRB V, D and J references with MiTCR v1.1. Analysis was restricted to V-J combinations with a frequency above 0.0001, which covered roughly 99% of repertoires. For each V-J combination, a TCR clonal expansion and chaos score was defined as the ratio of F50 clonal expansion to chaos observed in the TCRdist matrix. Welch's t-statistics and random forest were used to reduce the features to 10 to 15 V-J combinations, which were then used as input to a naive Bayes classifier. The Morisita-Horn index was used to measure how similar the thyroid and blood repertoires were. TCRdb handled the public reads itself, with Q25 trimming in fastp and clone calling in MiXCR, and kept productive beta chains. Under each unique CDR3 protein, matching rows form one entry showing the most common genes and DNA. TCRdb's processing, not the study's, gives the V and J calls here. The sample table contains over a million distinct CDR3 sequences; only one count was recorded for approximately 35% of them. Approximately 12% of the sample goes to the ten largest clones.

This receptor chain uses TRBV20-1 and TRBJ1-2, with 11 junctional bases fitting TRBD1. Sequencing was carried out using peripheral blood or thyroid tissue (not recorded which). This TCR came from an adult man with Graves' hyperthyroidism. In nucleotide form, the sequence is TGCAGTGCTAGCGCCGGGACAGGGGGTTTTCGGGGCTATGGCTACACCTTC. Its translation is CSASAGTGGFRGYGYTF.